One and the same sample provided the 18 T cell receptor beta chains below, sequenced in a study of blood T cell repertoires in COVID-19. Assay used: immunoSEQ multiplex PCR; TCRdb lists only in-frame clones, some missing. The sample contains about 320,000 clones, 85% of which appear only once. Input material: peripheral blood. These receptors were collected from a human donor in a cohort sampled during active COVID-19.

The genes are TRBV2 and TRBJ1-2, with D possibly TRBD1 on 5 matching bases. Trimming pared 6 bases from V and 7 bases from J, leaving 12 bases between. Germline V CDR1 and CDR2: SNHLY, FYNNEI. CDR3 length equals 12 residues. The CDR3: CASRGGSSGYTF. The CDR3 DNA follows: TGTGCCAGCAGGGGGGGATCCTCTGGCTACACCTTC. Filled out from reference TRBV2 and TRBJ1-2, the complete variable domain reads EPEVTQTPSHQVTQMGQEVILRCVPISNHLYFYWYRQILGQKVEFLVSFYNNEISEKSEIFDDQFSVERPDGSNFTLKIRSTKLEDSAMYFCASRGGSSGYTFGSGTRLTVV.

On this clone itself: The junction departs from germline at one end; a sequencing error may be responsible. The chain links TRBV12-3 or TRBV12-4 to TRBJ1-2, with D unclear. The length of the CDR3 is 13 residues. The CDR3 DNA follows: TGTGCCACCAGTCTAATACGGGGCTATGGCTACACCTTC. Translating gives CATSLIRGYGYTF.

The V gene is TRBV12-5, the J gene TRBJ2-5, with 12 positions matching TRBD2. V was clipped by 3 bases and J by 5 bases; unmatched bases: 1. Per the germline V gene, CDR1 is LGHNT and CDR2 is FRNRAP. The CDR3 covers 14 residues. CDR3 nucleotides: TGTGCTAGTGGTTTAACTAGCGGGGGGGAGACCCAGTACTTC. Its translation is CASGLTSGGETQYF. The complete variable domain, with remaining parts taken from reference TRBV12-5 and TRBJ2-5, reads DARVTQTPRHKVTEMGQEVTMRCQPILGHNTVFWYRQTMMQGLELLAYFRNRAPLDDSGMPKDRFSAEMPDATLATLKIQPSEPRDSAVYFCASGLTSGGETQYFGPGTRLLVL.

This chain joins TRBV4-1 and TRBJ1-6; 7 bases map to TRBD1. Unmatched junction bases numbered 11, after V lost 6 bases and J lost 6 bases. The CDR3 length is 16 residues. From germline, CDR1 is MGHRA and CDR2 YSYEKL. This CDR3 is CASSQTGQGANSPLHF. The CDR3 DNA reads TGCGCCAGCAGTCAGACAGGGCAGGGAGCTAATTCACCCCTCCACTTT.

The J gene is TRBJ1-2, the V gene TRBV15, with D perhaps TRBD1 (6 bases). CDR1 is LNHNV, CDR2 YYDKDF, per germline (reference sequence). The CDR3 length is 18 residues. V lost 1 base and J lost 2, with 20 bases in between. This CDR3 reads CATSRARLRGGLNYGYTF. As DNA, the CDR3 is TGTGCCACCAGCAGAGCCCGATTACGCGGGGGCTTGAACTATGGCTACACCTTC.

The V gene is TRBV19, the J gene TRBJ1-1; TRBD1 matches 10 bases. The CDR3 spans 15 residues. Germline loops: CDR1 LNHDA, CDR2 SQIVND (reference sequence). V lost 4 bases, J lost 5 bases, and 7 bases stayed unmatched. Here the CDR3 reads CASSTYGQGVTEAFF. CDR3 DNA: TGTGCCAGTAGTACCTATGGACAGGGGGTAACTGAAGCTTTCTTT.

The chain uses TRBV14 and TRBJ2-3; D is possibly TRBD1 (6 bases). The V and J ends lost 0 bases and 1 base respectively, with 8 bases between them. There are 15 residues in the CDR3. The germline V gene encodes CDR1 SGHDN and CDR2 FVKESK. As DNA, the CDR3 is TGTGCCAGCAGCCAAGAGTGGGGGCGCACAGATACGCAGTATTTT. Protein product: CASSQEWGRTDTQYF.

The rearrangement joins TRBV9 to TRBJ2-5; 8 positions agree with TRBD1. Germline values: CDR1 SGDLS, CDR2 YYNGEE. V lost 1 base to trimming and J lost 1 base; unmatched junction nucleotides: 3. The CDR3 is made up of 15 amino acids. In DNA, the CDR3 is TGTGCCAGCAGCGTAACCGACAGGGGCCAAGAGACCCAGTACTTC. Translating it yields CASSVTDRGQETQYF.

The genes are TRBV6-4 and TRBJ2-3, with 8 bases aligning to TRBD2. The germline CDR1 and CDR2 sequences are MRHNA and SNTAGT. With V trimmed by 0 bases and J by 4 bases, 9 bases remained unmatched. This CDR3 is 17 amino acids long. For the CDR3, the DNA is TGTGCCAGCAGTGACTCGACAAACGGGGGGGCAGCAGATACGCAGTATTTT. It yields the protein CASSDSTNGGAADTQYF.

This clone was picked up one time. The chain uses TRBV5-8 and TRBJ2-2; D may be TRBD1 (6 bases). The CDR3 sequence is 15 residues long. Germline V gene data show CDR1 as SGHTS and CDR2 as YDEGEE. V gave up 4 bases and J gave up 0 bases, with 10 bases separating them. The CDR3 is CASSTGRANTGELFF. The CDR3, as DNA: TGTGCCAGCAGCACAGGGCGGGCGAACACCGGGGAGCTGTTTTTT.

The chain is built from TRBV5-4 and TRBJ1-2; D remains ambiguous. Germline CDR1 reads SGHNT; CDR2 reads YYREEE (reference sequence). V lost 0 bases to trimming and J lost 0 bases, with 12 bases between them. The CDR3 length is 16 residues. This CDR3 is CASSLGARVANYGYTF. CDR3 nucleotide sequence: TGTGCCAGCAGCTTGGGCGCTCGCGTAGCTAACTATGGCTACACCTTC.

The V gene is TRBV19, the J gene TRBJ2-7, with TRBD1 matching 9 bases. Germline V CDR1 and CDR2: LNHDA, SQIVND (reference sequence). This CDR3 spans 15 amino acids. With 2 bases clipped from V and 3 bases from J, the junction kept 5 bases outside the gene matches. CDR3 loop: CASSIYRGQGYEQYF. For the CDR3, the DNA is TGTGCCAGTAGTATATACAGGGGGCAAGGCTACGAGCAGTACTTC.

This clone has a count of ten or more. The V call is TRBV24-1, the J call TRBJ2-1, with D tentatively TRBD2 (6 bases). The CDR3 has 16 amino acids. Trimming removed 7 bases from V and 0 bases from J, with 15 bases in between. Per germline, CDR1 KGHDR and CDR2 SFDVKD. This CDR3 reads CATSGMIGSSYNEQFF. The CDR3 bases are TGTGCCACCAGCGGAATGATCGGGAGCTCCTACAATGAGCAGTTCTTC.

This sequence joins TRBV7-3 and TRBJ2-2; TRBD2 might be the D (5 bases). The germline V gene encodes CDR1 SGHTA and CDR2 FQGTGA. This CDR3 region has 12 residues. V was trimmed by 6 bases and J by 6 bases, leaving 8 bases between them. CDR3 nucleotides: TGTGCCAGCAGTGCGGAGGCCGGGGAGCTGTTTTTT. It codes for CASSAEAGELFF. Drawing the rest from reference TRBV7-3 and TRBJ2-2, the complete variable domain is GAGVSQTPSNKVTEKGKYVELRCDPISGHTALYWYRQSLGQGPEFLIYFQGTGAADDSGLPNDRFFAVRPEGSVSTLKIQRTERGDSAVYLCASSAEAGELFFGEGSRLTVL.

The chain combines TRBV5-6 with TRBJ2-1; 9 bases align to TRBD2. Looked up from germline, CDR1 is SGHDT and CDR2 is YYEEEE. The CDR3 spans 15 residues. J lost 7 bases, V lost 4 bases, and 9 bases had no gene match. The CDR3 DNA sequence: TGTGCCAGCAGCCCGGGACTAGCCGTTTGGAATGAGCAGTTCTTC. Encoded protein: CASSPGLAVWNEQFF.

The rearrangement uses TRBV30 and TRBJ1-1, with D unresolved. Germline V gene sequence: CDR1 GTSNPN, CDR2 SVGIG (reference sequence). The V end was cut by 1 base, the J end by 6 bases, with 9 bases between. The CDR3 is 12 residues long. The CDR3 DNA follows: TGTGCCTGGAGTGAAGTAAAGCCTGAAGCTTTCTTT. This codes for CAWSEVKPEAFF.

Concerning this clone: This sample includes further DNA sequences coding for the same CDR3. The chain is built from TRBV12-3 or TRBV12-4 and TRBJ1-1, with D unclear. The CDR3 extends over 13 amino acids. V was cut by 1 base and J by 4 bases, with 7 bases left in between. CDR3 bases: TGTGCCAGCAGTTTAGGAGGGTTCACTGAAGCTTTCTTT. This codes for CASSLGGFTEAFF.

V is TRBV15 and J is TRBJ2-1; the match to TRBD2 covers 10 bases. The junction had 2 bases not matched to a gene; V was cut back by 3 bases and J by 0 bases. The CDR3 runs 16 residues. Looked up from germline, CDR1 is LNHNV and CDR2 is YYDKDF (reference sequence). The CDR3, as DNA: TGTGCCACCAGCAGGGCTAGCGGGGGCTCCTACAATGAGCAGTTCTTC. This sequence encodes CATSRASGGSYNEQFF.